This T cell receptor beta chain came from a study of OX40 agonist ivuxolimab in advanced cancers. The protocol was immunoSEQ multiplex PCR, while the TCRdb copy is restricted to in-frame clones and leaves out a portion. The sample records around 91,000 clones, about 88% being singletons. Germline V gene lookup returns CDR1 SGHDT and CDR2 YYEEEE. The length of the CDR3 is 15 residues. Trimming removed 3 bases from V and 1 base from J; junction bases left unmatched: 4. This chain connects TRBV5-6 to TRBJ2-3, with 8 bases identical to TRBD1. Material: CD4+ or CD8+ T cells sorted from blood, obtained in a trial of the OX40 agonist ivuxolimab. This sequence was found in an adult with an advanced solid tumor such as melanoma, head and neck, liver or kidney cancer. Here the CDR3 DNA reads TGTGCCAGCAGCTCGGGACAGGTGGGCACAGATACGCAGTATTTT. It codes for CASSSGQVGTDTQYF.